The 3 T cell receptor beta chains below all came from one sample that was sequenced in a study of blood T cell repertoires in COVID-19. Sequenced by immunoSEQ multiplex PCR; TCRdb stores in-frame clones only, minus some. The table lists just under 150,000 clones, roughly 87% of them singletons. What was sequenced was peripheral blood. Receptors originate from a human donor in a cohort sampled during active COVID-19.

The genes are TRBV7-9 and TRBJ1-1; D perhaps matches TRBD1 (6 bases). This CDR3 has 13 amino acids. Trimming shortened V by 5 bases and J by 2 bases, and 9 bases separated the two germline ends. Per the germline V gene, CDR1 is SEHNR and CDR2 is FQNEAQ (reference sequence). The CDR3 DNA follows: TGTGCCAGCAGCGGGGGCTTTAACACTGAAGCTTTCTTT. Encoded protein: CASSGGFNTEAFF.

V is TRBV6-5 and J is TRBJ2-1, with TRBD1 matching 10 bases. The junction had 5 bases not matched to a gene; V was cut back by 7 bases and J by 5 bases. This CDR3 is 14 amino acids long. CDR1 is MNHEY, CDR2 SVGAGI, per germline. The CDR3 DNA reads TGTGCCAGCAACCGGGACAGGGGCCACAATGAGCAGTTCTTC. Amino acids: CASNRDRGHNEQFF.

This clone was found a few times. The chain uses TRBV19 and TRBJ1-1, with TRBD1 matching over 8 bases. With V trimmed by 4 bases and J by 4 bases, 5 bases remained unmatched. The CDR3 sequence is 14 residues long. CDR1 and CDR2 from the germline V gene are LNHDA and SQIVND (reference sequence). The CDR3 reads CASSTDRASTEAFF. DNA for the CDR3: TGTGCCAGTAGTACGGACAGGGCAAGCACTGAAGCTTTCTTT.